These 6 T cell receptor beta chains were sequenced from one sample in a study of control samples from healthy donors and cancer patients. Assay used: immunoSEQ multiplex PCR; TCRdb lists only in-frame clones, some missing. This sample carries some 190,000 clones, with about 2.2% going to the ten biggest clones. Material: blood. The source is a woman aged 30 to 39 in good health.

CDR3 nucleotides: TGCGCCAGCAGCCAAGATCGGGCCAGAGTAAATCAGCCCCAGCATTTT. Its protein product is CASSQDRARVNQPQHF. The rearrangement links TRBV4-1 to TRBJ1-5; D gene unclear. The ends were cut back, 0 bases at V and 4 bases at J, with 13 bases in the middle. The CDR3 has 16 amino acids. Germline lookup yields CDR1 MGHRA and CDR2 YSYEKL.

The CDR3 DNA reads TGTGCCAGCAGTATTAATTCACCCCTCCACTTT. Protein: CASSINSPLHF. This chain links TRBV7-9 with TRBJ1-6, with unresolved D. CDR1 and CDR2 (germline): SEHNR, FQNEAQ (reference sequence). This CDR3 contains 11 residues. V was pared by 6 bases and J by 6 bases, with 3 bases between.

The rearrangement uses TRBV23-1 and TRBJ1-3; D uncertain. TRBV23-1 is classed as an ORF, of uncertain function. V was shortened by 7 bases and J by 4 bases, with 14 bases between the two germline ends. The CDR3 is 14 amino acids. The CDR3 DNA reads TGCGCCAGCACCATGCTAGGAGGCGGAAACACCATATATTTT. Amino acid sequence: CASTMLGGGNTIYF.

The J gene is TRBJ1-3, the V gene TRBV9, with D possibly matching TRBD1 (5 bases). This CDR3 has 16 residues. Germline CDR1 reads SGDLS; CDR2 reads YYNGEE. Trimming pared 0 bases from V and 0 bases from J, leaving 10 bases between. The CDR3 loop reads CASSVGLTGSGNTIYF. The CDR3 nucleotides read TGTGCCAGCAGCGTAGGACTAACAGGCTCTGGAAACACCATATATTTT. Drawing the rest from reference TRBV9 and TRBJ1-3, the complete variable domain is DSGVTQTPKHLITATGQRVTLRCSPRSGDLSVYWYQQSLDQGLQFLIQYYNGEERAKGNILERFSAQQFPDLHSELNLSSLELGDSALYFCASSVGLTGSGNTIYFGEGSWLTVV.

This chain links TRBV6-1 with TRBJ2-1; 10 bases align to TRBD2. The junction had 6 bases not matched to a gene; V was cut back by 2 bases and J by 8 bases. Looked up from germline, CDR1 is MNHNS and CDR2 is SASEGT. The CDR3 is made up of 15 amino acids. The CDR3 DNA is TGTGCCAGCAGTGAATCCAGCGGGGGGGCAGATGAGCAGTTCTTC. Amino acid sequence: CASSESSGGADEQFF.

V and J are TRBV6-1 and TRBJ2-7, with 9 bases lining up with TRBD2. CDR1 MNHNS and CDR2 SASEGT come from the germline V gene. Trimming took 2 bases from V and 3 from J; bases not matched to a gene: 5. The length of the CDR3 is 15 residues. The CDR3: CASSESSGGYYEQYF. The CDR3 nucleotides read TGTGCCAGCAGTGAAAGTAGCGGGGGTTACTACGAGCAGTACTTC.